A single sample is the source of the 27 T cell receptor beta chains below, sequenced in a study of blood T cell repertoires in COVID-19. Libraries were prepared by immunoSEQ multiplex PCR; TCRdb keeps only in-frame clonotypes and omits some of them. This sample has 150,000 to 200,000 clones; over 70% occur once, and the top ten carry 15% to 20%. The material sequenced was peripheral blood. These receptors were taken from a man between 60 and 75 years old with active or convalescent COVID-19.

This chain links TRBV5-4 with TRBJ2-5; 15 positions match TRBD2. J was trimmed by 5 bases and V by 7 bases; bases with no gene match: 6. CDR3 size: 15 residues. CDR1 SGHNT and CDR2 YYREEE come from the germline V gene (reference sequence). CDR3 sequence reads: CASGLAGGLVETQYF. The CDR3 DNA follows: TGTGCCAGCGGACTAGCGGGAGGGTTGGTTGAGACCCAGTACTTC.

This chain connects TRBV24-1 to TRBJ2-2; TRBD2 matches at 10 bases. The junction had 5 bases not matched to a gene; V was cut back by 9 bases and J by 5 bases. Germline V lookup: CDR1 KGHDR, CDR2 SFDVKD. CDR3 length: 14 residues. CDR3: CATRGAGGTGELFF. CDR3 nucleotides: TGTGCCACCCGGGGAGCGGGAGGGACCGGGGAGCTGTTTTTT.

As regards this clone: Other DNA sequences in this specimen translate into the identical CDR3. The chain joins TRBV5-5 to TRBJ2-1, with unresolved D. The CDR3 sequence is 13 residues long. Trimming pared 2 bases from V and 8 bases from J, leaving 11 bases between. Germline CDR1 reads SGHKS; CDR2 reads YYEKEE (reference sequence). The CDR3 is CASSFPGWDEQFF. The CDR3 nucleotides read TGTGCCAGCAGCTTTCCGGGTTGGGATGAGCAGTTCTTC.

V usage is TRBV3-1 (or the pseudogene TRBV3-2) and J usage is TRBJ2-7; tentative D call: TRBD1 (6 bases). The CDR3 runs to 15 residues. In germline, CDR1 is LGHDT, CDR2 YNNKEL (reference sequence). V was clipped by 1 base and J by 3 bases, with 13 bases between them. This chain's CDR3 is CASSQGWTAHYEQYF. In DNA form, the CDR3 reads TGTGCCAGCAGCCAAGGGTGGACAGCACACTACGAGCAGTACTTC.

The CDR3 DNA reads TGTGCCAGCAGTGAAGAGGGCGGGAGCCTCTCCTACGAGCAGTACTTC. This encodes CASSEEGGSLSYEQYF. The chain couples TRBV6-1 to TRBJ2-7, with 7 bases matching TRBD2. CDR1 MNHNS and CDR2 SASEGT come from the germline V gene. CDR3 length: 16 amino acids. The V and J ends lost 1 base and 0 bases, in that order; junction bases with no gene match: 6.

V usage is TRBV28 and J usage is TRBJ1-5; 8 positions match TRBD1. CDR3 length: 17 residues. Trimming took 4 bases from V and 0 from J; bases not matched to a gene: 8. CDR1 is MDHEN, CDR2 SYDVKM, per germline. The CDR3 nucleotides are TGTGCCAGCAGTTCCCAGAGGACAGGGCTTAGCAATCAGCCCCAGCATTTT. Encoded protein: CASSSQRTGLSNQPQHF.

This rearrangement joins TRBV11-3 to TRBJ2-5, with TRBD2 as a possible D gene (5 bases). Germline assignment: CDR1 SGHNT and CDR2 YENEEA. Trimming cost V 5 bases and J 7 bases, with 11 bases left between them. CDR3 size: 12 residues. CDR3 DNA sequence: TGTGCCAGCAGCGAATTTCGGGGGACCCAGTACTTC. This encodes CASSEFRGTQYF.

The rearrangement links TRBV28 to TRBJ2-7, with 7 bases fitting TRBD1. Germline V CDR1 and CDR2: MDHEN, SYDVKM. Trimming at V came to 6 bases and at J to 3 bases, leaving 5 bases not matched to a gene. This CDR3 contains 13 residues. CDR3 DNA: TGTGCCAGCAGCCTCGGGGACAGCTACGAGCAGTACTTC. Translation gives CASSLGDSYEQYF.

This chain joins TRBV5-1 and TRBJ2-6, with a weak D call TRBD2 (5 bases). V was shortened by 4 bases and J by 4 bases, with 9 bases between the two germline ends. The V gene's germline CDR1 is SGHRS and CDR2 YFSETQ. This CDR3 has 14 amino acids. CDR3 nucleotides: TGCGCCAGCAGCGAAGGCGGGGGGGCCAACGTCCTGACTTTC. Amino acids: CASSEGGGANVLTF.

V usage is TRBV20-1 and J usage is TRBJ2-7; D may be TRBD2 (6 bases). The CDR3 extends over 14 amino acids. The germline V gene has CDR1 DFQATT and CDR2 SNEGSKA (reference sequence). V was shortened by 3 bases and J by 3 bases, with 15 bases between the two germline ends. CDR3: CSASQWLASYEQYF. CDR3 nucleotide sequence: TGCAGTGCTAGTCAGTGGCTAGCGAGCTACGAGCAGTACTTC.

V usage is TRBV5-1 and J usage is TRBJ2-3; the match to TRBD2 covers 8 bases. Trimming cost V 3 bases and J 0 bases; bases outside gene matches: 6. Germline V gene sequence: CDR1 SGHRS, CDR2 YFSETQ. The CDR3 totals 16 residues. CDR3 in amino acids: CASSSQLAGSTDTQYF. The CDR3 DNA reads TGCGCCAGCAGCTCCCAGCTAGCGGGTAGCACAGATACGCAGTATTTT.

The chain links TRBV7-2 to TRBJ2-3; 7 nucleotides align to TRBD1. The CDR3 totals 16 residues. Germline V gene lookup returns CDR1 SGHTA and CDR2 FQGNSA. With 7 bases clipped from V and 2 bases from J, the junction kept 12 bases outside the gene matches. The CDR3 loop reads CASTLGSGGLTDTQYF. CDR3 sequence (DNA): TGTGCCAGCACCCTGGGCTCAGGGGGTCTCACAGATACGCAGTATTTT. Full variable domain (missing parts from reference TRBV7-2 and TRBJ2-3): GAGVSQSPSNKVTEKGKDVELRCDPISGHTALYWYRQSLGQGLEFLIYFQGNSAPDKSGLPSDRFSAERTGGSVSTLTIQRTQQEDSAVYLCASTLGSGGLTDTQYFGPGTRLTVL.

This sequence joins TRBV5-4 and TRBJ2-5, with D perhaps matching TRBD2 (7 bases). The CDR3 runs 14 residues. The V and J ends lost 4 bases and 5 bases respectively, with 15 bases between them. Germline-derived CDR1 and CDR2 are SGHNT and YYREEE (reference sequence). The CDR3, as DNA: TGTGCCAGCAGCCTCCGGGGGGCAGAGGAGACCCAGTACTTC. This sequence encodes CASSLRGAEETQYF.

This chain uses TRBV4-3 with TRBJ1-5; 7 bases map to TRBD1. With V trimmed by 0 bases and J by 6 bases, 20 bases remained unmatched. The CDR3 has 20 amino acids. CDR1 is LGHNA and CDR2 is YSLEER in the germline V gene. CDR3 coding DNA: TGCGCCAGCAGCCAAGATAGCCCCGGCTCAGGGGGATTGGGGACTCAGCCCCAGCATTTT. This codes for CASSQDSPGSGGLGTQPQHF.

CDR3 nucleotides: TGTGCCAGCAGCTTATCTTTCGGGAGGTCGAACACCGGGGAGCTGTTTTTT. This translates into CASSLSFGRSNTGELFF. The V gene is TRBV7-3, the J gene TRBJ2-2, with TRBD2 matching 7 bases. The J segment lost 0 bases and the V segment lost 2 bases, leaving 6 bases of the junction unmatched. The CDR3 runs 17 residues. Germline lookup yields CDR1 SGHTA and CDR2 FQGTGA.

V usage is TRBV7-9 and J usage is TRBJ1-6; 8 nucleotides line up with TRBD1. V trimming: 5 bases; J trimming: 7 bases; junction bases outside the gene matches: 7. The CDR3 length is 15 residues. The germline V gene encodes CDR1 SEHNR and CDR2 FQNEAQ (reference sequence). This CDR3 is CASSPRGTGNSPLHF. The CDR3, as DNA: TGTGCCAGCAGCCCCCGAGGGACAGGAAATTCACCCCTCCACTTT. Full variable domain (missing parts from reference TRBV7-9 and TRBJ1-6): DTGVSQNPRHKITKRGQNVTFRCDPISEHNRLYWYRQTLGQGPEFLTYFQNEAQLEKSRLLSDRFSAERPKGSFSTLEIQRTEQGDSAMYLCASSPRGTGNSPLHFGNGTRLTVT.

The rearrangement joins TRBV4-3 to TRBJ1-6; maybe TRBD1 (6 bases). Per the germline V gene, CDR1 is LGHNA and CDR2 is YSLEER. This CDR3 has 14 amino acids. V was cut by 4 bases and J by 9 bases, with 13 bases left in between. This CDR3 reads CASSRDVGGSPLHF. The CDR3 DNA reads TGCGCCAGCAGCCGCGACGTAGGGGGTTCACCCCTCCACTTT.

This chain connects TRBV30 to TRBJ1-1, with TRBD1 identical over 8 bases. Germline CDR1 and CDR2: GTSNPN and SVGIG (reference sequence). This CDR3 has 13 amino acids. With V trimmed by 3 bases and J by 5 bases, 5 bases remained unmatched. The DNA for the CDR3 is TGTGCCTGGAGGGACAGGGTGACGACTGAAGCTTTCTTT. Protein product: CAWRDRVTTEAFF.

The chain recombines TRBV11-2 with TRBJ2-5, with 7 bases that match TRBD2. Germline V gives CDR1 SGHAT, CDR2 FQNNGV. The junction had 10 bases not matched to a gene; V was cut back by 4 bases and J by 2 bases. The CDR3 runs to 16 residues. The CDR3 nucleotides are TGTGCCAGCAGCTCATCGGGACTATTTAATCAAGAGACCCAGTACTTC. Protein sequence: CASSSSGLFNQETQYF.

This clone was picked up a small number of times. The chain employs TRBV7-9 and TRBJ1-2, with D tentatively TRBD1 (6 bases). Germline assignment: CDR1 SEHNR and CDR2 FQNEAQ (reference sequence). Between the trimmed V and J ends, which lost 6 bases and 8 bases, there was a span of 19 bases. CDR3 length: 14 residues. The CDR3 DNA follows: TGTGCCAGCAGGTCCCGTGGGGGCGCGAAAGGCTACACCTTC. Amino acid sequence: CASRSRGGAKGYTF.

The J gene is TRBJ2-5, the V gene TRBV5-1, with TRBD2 matching over 7 bases. Unmatched junction bases numbered 10, after V lost 4 bases and J lost 7 bases. Germline CDR1 reads SGHRS; CDR2 reads YFSETQ. CDR3 length equals 14 residues. CDR3 coding DNA: TGCGCCAGCAGCGTCACTAGCGCCAAGGGGACCCAGTACTTC. This codes for CASSVTSAKGTQYF.

The V gene is TRBV9, the J gene TRBJ2-7; a possible D gene is TRBD2 (6 bases). Germline-derived CDR1 and CDR2 are SGDLS and YYNGEE. The V gene lost 0 bases and the J gene lost 2 bases, with 12 bases spanning the gap. There are 15 residues in the CDR3. The CDR3 region has the DNA TGTGCCAGCAGCGTAGCGGGCAGGACTACCTACGAGCAGTACTTC. Translation gives CASSVAGRTTYEQYF.

This chain connects TRBV10-1 to TRBJ1-6; 8 nucleotides agree with TRBD1. This CDR3 contains 17 residues. Germline assignment: CDR1 WNHNN and CDR2 SYGVQD (reference sequence). Trimming at V came to 0 bases and at J to 4 bases, leaving 5 bases not matched to a gene. The CDR3, as DNA: TGCGCCAGCAGTGAGTCGGGACAGGTTCTGTATAATTCACCCCTCCACTTT. Protein product: CASSESGQVLYNSPLHF.

V gene TRBV11-3 combines with J gene TRBJ2-7; 8 bases are shared with TRBD2. The V gene's germline CDR1 is SGHNT and CDR2 YENEEA. There are 16 residues in the CDR3. V trimming: 1 base; J trimming: 2 bases; junction bases outside the gene matches: 7. In DNA, the CDR3 is TGTGCCAGCAGCTTAGGGGCAGCGGGAGTCCCCTACGAGCAGTACTTC. It is translated as CASSLGAAGVPYEQYF.

The chain employs TRBV6-6 and TRBJ2-2; D is possibly TRBD2 (5 bases). The V and J ends lost 2 bases and 3 bases respectively, with 7 bases between them. Germline lookup yields CDR1 MNHNY and CDR2 SVGAGI (reference sequence). This CDR3 region has 14 residues. CDR3 loop: CASSYGLYTGELFF. The CDR3, as DNA: TGTGCCAGCAGTTACGGACTCTACACCGGGGAGCTGTTTTTT.

This rearrangement joins TRBV4-3 to TRBJ2-7; D is possibly TRBD2 (5 bases). The CDR3 spans 14 residues. Looked up from germline, CDR1 is LGHNA and CDR2 is YSLEER. V shed 1 base and J shed 2 bases, with 9 bases lying between them. CDR3 nucleotides: TGCGCCAGCAGCCAAGCTGTGACTACCTACGAGCAGTACTTC. Its protein product is CASSQAVTTYEQYF.

This clone is a singleton in its sample. The J gene is TRBJ1-4, the V gene TRBV6-5, with TRBD1 as a possible D gene (6 bases). The CDR3 covers 13 residues. The germline V gene has CDR1 MNHEY and CDR2 SVGAGI. The germline V and J ends were trimmed by 8 bases and 1 base, with 8 bases remaining between them. Here the CDR3 DNA reads TGTGCCAGCTCACAGGGAACTAATGAAAAACTGTTTTTT. Protein: CASSQGTNEKLFF.